The clone carrying this T cell receptor beta chain was seen only a few times. Its antigen is currently unknown. This sample was included in a study of cytomegalovirus exposure and HLA in healthy donors. Study-wide results and limits: While the bulk of TCR sequences proved rare, some public TCRs turned up in many donors.

Deletions cut 6 bases from V and 3 bases from J, with 15 bases between. This CDR3 contains 14 residues. Germline loops: CDR1 MNHNS, CDR2 SASEGT. Sequenced by immunoSEQ multiplex PCR; TCRdb stores in-frame clones only, minus some. The sample carries 120,000 or so clones, approximately 89% recorded once. Sequenced material: PBMCs. The source is a woman younger than 30 in good health and CMV-seronegative. The chain couples TRBV6-1 to TRBJ2-7; D uncertain. The CDR3: CASSPLQELYEQYF. In nucleotides, the CDR3 is TGTGCCAGCAGCCCTCTCCAGGAACTCTACGAGCAGTACTTC.